This TCR beta chain comes out of a study of PD-L1 blockade in urothelial cancer. Turning to the study itself: Analyzed time points were 3 weeks (second dose) and 6 weeks after therapy began.

Germline-derived CDR1 and CDR2 are SGHRS and YFSETQ. The CDR3 runs to 16 residues. After removal of 0 bases from V and 1 base from J, the junction contained 2 bases not matched to a gene. There were between 1 and 8 samples from each patient, taken pretreatment and on-treatment. TCRdb keeps only in-frame clones here, not all; method: immunoSEQ multiplex PCR. The sample consists of around 120,000 clones, around 82% of them appearing once. This clonotype was sampled from a man between 45 and 60 years old with urothelial cancer. The sample was PBMCs, taken around atezolizumab (anti-PD-L1) treatment. The gene calls are TRBV5-1 and TRBJ2-3, with 10 bases fitting TRBD2. The CDR3 here is CASSLGLAGGTDTQYF. The CDR3 DNA reads as TGCGCCAGCAGCTTGGGCCTAGCGGGAGGCACAGATACGCAGTATTTT.